Listed below are T cell receptor beta chains from one sample, sequenced in a study of cytomegalovirus exposure and HLA in healthy donors. The data were produced by immunoSEQ multiplex PCR, yet TCRdb's version contains in-frame clones alone and is incomplete. This table holds 150,000 or so clones, about four fifths found once. The sequenced sample consisted of PBMCs. The receptor set was obtained from a man aged 30 to 45 in good health and CMV-seropositive. Each CDR3 is given with its conserved first and last residue. The order of the fields is V gene, J gene, clone size, D gene, CDR3 DNA, CDR3 protein. The D gene is left open where the match is weak. Not all rows give a size; the values are once, few, many and, for expanded clones, a class.

TRBV10-3	TRBJ2-5	.	.	TGTGCCATCAGTGACCCAGACAGGGGAGGGGAGACCCAGTACTTC	CAISDPDRGGETQYF
TRBV5-1	TRBJ1-2	.	TRBD1	TGCGCCAGCAGCGAGACAGGGGGACACTATGGCTACACCTTC	CASSETGGHYGYTF
TRBV4-3	TRBJ1-2	medium-sized	.	TGCGCCAGCAGCCAAGAGGTCCAGGGAATCTATGGCTACACCTTC	CASSQEVQGIYGYTF
TRBV15	TRBJ2-2	.	TRBD2	TGTGCCACCAGCAGAGATCTTCCGGAACTAGCGGGGGCTCTGAACACCGGGGAGCTGTTTTTT	CATSRDLPELAGALNTGELFF
TRBV7-9	TRBJ2-7	few	.	TGTGCCAGCAGCTTAGTCCGGGACGAGCAGTACTTC	CASSLVRDEQYF
TRBV2	TRBJ1-3	.	.	TGTGCCAGCAGACAGGGTGCCGGAAACACCATATATTTT	CASRQGAGNTIYF
TRBV2	TRBJ2-4	.	.	TGTGCCAGCAGTGAAACCGGCAGAGGGGGCATTCAGTACTTC	CASSETGRGGIQYF
TRBV5-4	TRBJ2-3	.	TRBD2	TGTGCCAGCAGCCCCGGACTAGCGGGAGGGTCAGATACGCAGTATTTT	CASSPGLAGGSDTQYF
TRBV12-5	TRBJ2-7	once	.	TGTGCTAGTGGTTTGGTACTTCGAATGACCTACGAGCAGTACTTC	CASGLVLRMTYEQYF
TRBV11-2	TRBJ1-5	.	TRBD1	TGTGCCAGCAGCTTCGGCAGGGGGCAAGGTCAGCCCCAGCATTTT	CASSFGRGQGQPQHF
TRBV6-1	TRBJ2-3	.	TRBD2	TGTGCCAGCAGTGAGGGCGGGAGAGGAGATACGCAGTATTTT	CASSEGGRGDTQYF
TRBV2	TRBJ1-1	few	.	TGTGCCAGCACCGGGACACGGAACACTGAAGCTTTCTTT	CASTGTRNTEAFF
TRBV4-1	TRBJ2-6	.	.	TGCGCCAGCAGCCAACCGACAGGGCGGGGCTCTGGGGCCAACGTCCTGACTTTC	CASSQPTGRGSGANVLTF
TRBV5-4	TRBJ1-5	.	.	TGTGCCAGCCACCGGGAAGGGAGCAATCAGCCCCAGCATTTT	CASHREGSNQPQHF
TRBV7-2	TRBJ2-7	few	TRBD2	TGTGCCAGCAGCTTAGCGGGAGGGCCGATGAACGAGCAGTACTTC	CASSLAGGPMNEQYF
TRBV9	TRBJ2-7	.	.	TGTGCCAGCAGCGTTGAACAGGGCCTTTCCTACGAGCAGTACTTC	CASSVEQGLSYEQYF
TRBV11-2	TRBJ2-5	.	TRBD2	TGTGCCAGCAGCTTAGTTATCAGTGGACTAGCGGAACAAGAGACCCAGTACTTC	CASSLVISGLAEQETQYF
TRBV29-1	TRBJ2-7	.	.	TGCAGCGTTGAATTGCGGAACCACCCCTACGAGCAGTACTTC	CSVELRNHPYEQYF
TRBV15	TRBJ1-6	.	TRBD1	TGTGCCACCAGCGGTTACCGGGACAGGGGAGGATCACCCCTCCACTTT	CATSGYRDRGGSPLHF
TRBV5-4	TRBJ2-7	.	.	TGTGCCAGCAGCTTGCTCCAGGGTAGCTCCTACGAGCAGTACTTC	CASSLLQGSSYEQYF
TRBV21-1	TRBJ1-2	.	.	TGTGCCAGCAGCAAAGGGACAGAGAAAGTGGGCTACACCTTC	CASSKGTEKVGYTF
TRBV19	TRBJ2-1	.	.	TGTGCCAGTAGTATAGATGCGGTACAGGGTCTTGCCTACAATGAGCAGTTCTTC	CASSIDAVQGLAYNEQFF
TRBV7-3	TRBJ1-4	once	.	TGTGCCAGCAGGTTCGGGGGAGGTAATGAAAAACTGTTTTTT	CASRFGGGNEKLFF
TRBV10-3	TRBJ1-2	.	.	TGTGCCATCAGTGATCTCAGTAACGATGGCTACACCTTC	CAISDLSNDGYTF
TRBV19	TRBJ2-7	few	.	TGTGCCAGTAGTAACCCAGGTCGACCCTACGAGCAGTACTTC	CASSNPGRPYEQYF
TRBV28	TRBJ1-2	.	TRBD1	TGTGCTAGCAGTTCCGAAACCACACAGGGGGCGAAGAATGGCTACACCTTC	CASSSETTQGAKNGYTF
TRBV30	TRBJ2-5	.	.	TGTGCCTGGAGTGTGGGTGAGAGGGAGACCCAGTACTTC	CAWSVGERETQYF
TRBV4-2	TRBJ2-7	few	TRBD2	TGTGCCAGCAGCCAAGATTTAGGGGGACTAGCGGGGGGGCCCTCCTACGAGCAGTACTTC	CASSQDLGGLAGGPSYEQYF
TRBV18	TRBJ2-6	once	TRBD1	TGTGCCAGCTCACCACCGGGACAGGTAGTTAGGGCCAACGTCCTGACTTTC	CASSPPGQVVRANVLTF